What follows are 24 T cell receptor beta chains derived from one specimen sequenced in a study of vaccination effects on CD4 cells after COVID-19. Viral peptide pools were used in the ViraFEST assay to expand antigen-specific CD4+ T cells, and sequencing came afterward. The culture ran for about 11 days, and then CD4+ T cells were isolated. All participants had two doses of either the BNT162b2 or mRNA-1273 vaccine. Their recognized antigens are unknown. Sequencing used immunoSEQ multiplex PCR; TCRdb keeps in-frame clones, though not all of them. The table shows roughly 24,000 clones, with 77% occurring only once. This specimen consisted of CD4+ T cells from PBMCs cultured with HCoV-NL63 spike peptides, obtained after COVID-19 vaccination. Source of these receptors: a human donor who received a COVID-19 vaccine.

The genes are TRBV6-2 or TRBV6-3 and TRBJ2-3; D is unclear. This CDR3 region has 17 residues. Germline lookup yields CDR1 MNHEY and CDR2 SVGEGT. Trimming cost V 0 bases and J 4 bases, with 17 bases left between them. CDR3 region: CASSYSDAPFPPDTQYF. The CDR3 DNA reads TGTGCCAGCAGTTACTCGGACGCCCCCTTCCCCCCAGATACGCAGTATTTT.

The gene calls are TRBV6-2 or TRBV6-3 and TRBJ2-1, with 11 bases fitting TRBD2. Germline V gene sequence: CDR1 MNHEY, CDR2 SVGEGT. With 0 bases clipped from V and 12 bases from J, the junction kept 7 bases outside the gene matches. CDR3 length equals 15 residues. The CDR3, as DNA: TGTGCCAGCAGTTACTCTGGTAGCGGGGGGGCGACGCAGTTCTTC. As protein: CASSYSGSGGATQFF.

This sequence joins TRBV4-1 and TRBJ2-3; 7 nucleotides agree with TRBD2. The CDR3 is 16 residues long. The trim removed 0 bases at V and 0 bases at J, leaving 3 bases unmatched. Germline-derived CDR1 and CDR2 are MGHRA and YSYEKL. CDR3 in DNA: TGCGCCAGCAGCCAAGAGGGGACTATTAGCACAGATACGCAGTATTTT. Encoded protein: CASSQEGTISTDTQYF.

This clone showed up just once. The V call is TRBV4-2, the J call TRBJ1-5, with unresolved D. CDR1 is LGHNA and CDR2 is YNFKEQ in the germline V gene. V dropped 0 bases and J dropped 0 bases, with 9 bases sitting between them. The CDR3 is made up of 16 amino acids. CDR3 in amino acids: CASSQEVRYSNQPQHF. The CDR3 DNA is TGTGCCAGCAGCCAAGAGGTACGATATAGCAATCAGCCCCAGCATTTT.

The chain joins TRBV6-5 to TRBJ1-1, with D uncertain. This CDR3 has 14 amino acids. V lost 4 bases and J 5 bases, leaving 14 bases between the germline ends. Germline CDR1 and CDR2: MNHEY and SVGAGI. CDR3 bases: TGTGCCAGCAGTTCCCCCCTGGTAGTAACTGAAGCTTTCTTT. Amino acids: CASSSPLVVTEAFF.

This clone occurred once. J is TRBJ1-2 and V is TRBV18, with D possibly being TRBD1 (5 bases). The germline V gene encodes CDR1 KGHSH and CDR2 LQKENI. CDR3 length: 13 residues. Trimming took 6 bases from V and 3 from J, leaving 11 bases between them. DNA of the CDR3: TGTGCCAGCTCCCCTCAGACAGACTATGGCTACACCTTC. Translated: CASSPQTDYGYTF.

The V and J genes are TRBV30 and TRBJ2-3, with 8 bases matching TRBD2. With V trimmed by 1 base and J by 0 bases, 6 bases remained unmatched. Germline V lookup: CDR1 GTSNPN, CDR2 SVGIG (reference sequence). The CDR3 loop spans 16 amino acids. CDR3 sequence reads: CAWSGSSGSSTDTQYF. The CDR3 nucleotides are TGTGCCTGGAGTGGCTCTAGCGGGTCTAGCACAGATACGCAGTATTTT.

The chain links TRBV29-1 to TRBJ2-6, with D perhaps TRBD2 (6 bases). This CDR3 has 17 residues. Germline-derived CDR1 and CDR2 are SQVTM and ANQGSEA. Trimming took 5 bases from V and 5 from J, leaving 22 bases between them. In DNA form, the CDR3 reads TGCAGCGTTCTATGTGCACTAGCATACAGTCGGGCCAACGTCCTGACTTTC. This encodes CSVLCALAYSRANVLTF.

This clone was detected once. DNA for the CDR3: TGTGCCAGCAGTGAACGGGTGGTCTATGGCTACACCTTC. Amino acid sequence: CASSERVVYGYTF. The chain uses TRBV6-1 and TRBJ1-2; D remains unclear. This CDR3 is 13 amino acids long. The germline V gene encodes CDR1 MNHNS and CDR2 SASEGT. Trimming shortened V by 2 bases and J by 4 bases, and 8 bases separated the two germline ends.

The CDR3 loop is CSVEGSGRTDTQYF. CDR3 coding DNA: TGCAGCGTTGAGGGCAGCGGTCGCACAGATACGCAGTATTTT. The V and J genes are TRBV29-1 and TRBJ2-3; possibly TRBD2 for D (5 bases). CDR1 and CDR2 (germline): SQVTM, ANQGSEA. The CDR3 is 14 residues long. V gave up 3 bases and J gave up 1 base, with 11 bases separating them.

V gene TRBV19 combines with J gene TRBJ2-7; TRBD1 agrees at 10 bases. The ends lost 5 bases at V and 3 bases at J; junction bases unmatched: 10. This CDR3 has 16 residues. Germline V gives CDR1 LNHDA, CDR2 SQIVND (reference sequence). The CDR3 DNA reads TGTGCCAGTAGTGTAAGACAGGGGGCTCTACACTACGAGCAGTACTTC. Protein sequence: CASSVRQGALHYEQYF.

Only a few counts were recorded for this clone. This chain joins TRBV7-2 and TRBJ2-7; 7 bases are shared with TRBD1. CDR1 and CDR2 from the germline V gene are SGHTA and FQGNSA. This CDR3 comprises 14 residues. V dropped 6 bases and J dropped 0; count of bases not matched to a gene: 5. The CDR3 region is CASRDRTGSYEQYF. CDR3 bases: TGTGCCAGCAGGGACAGGACAGGCTCCTACGAGCAGTACTTC.

V usage is TRBV5-1 and J usage is TRBJ2-1, with D tentatively TRBD1 (6 bases). Trimming removed 2 bases at V and 9 bases at J, with 6 bases between. The germline gives CDR1 SGHRS, CDR2 YFSETQ. CDR3 length: 11 residues. The CDR3 protein is CASSLGGEQFF. In DNA form, the CDR3 reads TGCGCCAGCAGCTTAGGGGGTGAGCAGTTCTTC.

In its sample, this clone was seen once. V gene TRBV5-1 combines with J gene TRBJ2-5, with 7 bases fitting TRBD1. V was pared by 4 bases and J by 6 bases, with 12 bases of the junction left unmatched. This CDR3 contains 15 residues. Per the germline V gene, CDR1 is SGHRS and CDR2 is YFSETQ. The CDR3 reads CASSTLPTGEKTQYF. In DNA form, the CDR3 reads TGCGCCAGCAGCACCTTACCTACAGGGGAAAAGACCCAGTACTTC.

This clone has only one observation. The V call is TRBV28, the J call TRBJ2-4, with D perhaps matching TRBD1 (5 bases). The CDR3 totals 16 residues. The ends were cut back, 6 bases at V and 4 bases at J, with 19 bases in the middle. CDR1 and CDR2 (germline): MDHEN, SYDVKM. CDR3 residues: CASSRLVRVEKNIQYF. Here the CDR3 DNA reads TGTGCCAGCAGCCGCCTGGTCAGGGTAGAAAAAAACATTCAGTACTTC.

The rearrangement uses TRBV5-1 and TRBJ1-1; D ambiguous. The CDR3 runs 13 residues. The V gene's germline CDR1 is SGHRS and CDR2 YFSETQ. V was cut by 1 base and J by 3 bases, with 7 bases left in between. CDR3 DNA sequence: TGCGCCAGCAGCTTGCTCGGGCACACTGAAGCTTTCTTT. Protein sequence: CASSLLGHTEAFF.

The rearrangement uses TRBV16 and TRBJ2-7; D perhaps matches TRBD1 (5 bases). V was cut by 0 bases and J by 6 bases, with 9 bases left in between. This CDR3 comprises 13 residues. Germline values: CDR1 KGHSY, CDR2 FQNENV. This CDR3 is CASSQSRGGEQYF. The CDR3 coding sequence is TGTGCCAGCAGCCAATCAAGGGGCGGCGAGCAGTACTTC.

The table lists this clone with a count of one. V gene TRBV9 combines with J gene TRBJ1-1; D is uncertain. Trimming removed 3 bases at V and 6 bases at J, with 6 bases between. Germline-derived CDR1 and CDR2 are SGDLS and YYNGEE. This CDR3 is 11 amino acids long. CDR3 loop: CASSGDSEAFF. The CDR3 DNA is TGTGCCAGCAGCGGGGATTCTGAAGCTTTCTTT.

The V and J genes are TRBV7-8 and TRBJ1-3; no clear D. The CDR3 covers 13 residues. Germline-derived CDR1 and CDR2 are SGHVS and FQNEAQ. The V gene lost 0 bases and the J gene lost 4 bases, with 4 bases spanning the gap. Here the CDR3 DNA reads TGTGCCAGCAGCTTAGCGCTAGGAAACACCATATATTTT. The encoded protein is CASSLALGNTIYF.

This chain connects TRBV7-6 to TRBJ2-1; TRBD1 is a possible D gene (5 bases). Trimming removed 0 bases at V and 8 bases at J, with 11 bases between. In germline, CDR1 is SGHVS, CDR2 FNYEAQ. CDR3 length: 14 residues. The CDR3 DNA sequence: TGTGCCAGCAGCTTAGCGCGCCAGGGCGATGAGCAGTTCTTC. Translated: CASSLARQGDEQFF.

V gene TRBV7-8 combines with J gene TRBJ1-5; unclear D gene. Germline CDR1 is SGHVS and CDR2 is FQNEAQ. The V gene lost 0 bases and the J gene lost 0 bases, with 18 bases spanning the gap. This CDR3 contains 19 residues. The CDR3 here is CASSLARRLLEGSNQPQHF. Here the CDR3 DNA reads TGTGCCAGCAGCTTAGCTCGACGGTTGCTGGAGGGTAGCAATCAGCCCCAGCATTTT.

The gene calls are TRBV6-1 and TRBJ2-2, with D tentatively TRBD2 (6 bases). V lost 0 bases and J lost 6, with 17 bases in between. The germline CDR1 and CDR2 sequences are MNHNS and SASEGT. The CDR3 consists of 17 residues. The CDR3 loop reads CASSEAVHPGTAGELFF. The CDR3 bases are TGTGCCAGCAGTGAAGCGGTACACCCAGGGACTGCCGGGGAGCTGTTTTTT.

V is TRBV3-1 (or the pseudogene TRBV3-2) and J is TRBJ1-2; D is unresolved. This CDR3 spans 14 amino acids. Germline V CDR1 and CDR2: LGHDT, YNNKEL (reference sequence). Trimming stripped 0 bases from V and 7 bases from J, with 12 bases between. The CDR3 coding sequence is TGTGCCAGCAGCCAAGATCTGAGTAGTAGTGGCTACACCTTC. Translated: CASSQDLSSSGYTF.

This chain uses TRBV6-6 with TRBJ2-7; 11 nucleotides match TRBD1. Germline V gene sequence: CDR1 MNHNY, CDR2 SVGAGI (reference sequence). The junction had 3 bases not matched to a gene; V was cut back by 2 bases and J by 3 bases. The CDR3 totals 15 residues. The CDR3 loop reads CASSYGGTGGYEQYF. In nucleotides, the CDR3 is TGTGCCAGCAGTTACGGGGGGACAGGGGGCTACGAGCAGTACTTC.